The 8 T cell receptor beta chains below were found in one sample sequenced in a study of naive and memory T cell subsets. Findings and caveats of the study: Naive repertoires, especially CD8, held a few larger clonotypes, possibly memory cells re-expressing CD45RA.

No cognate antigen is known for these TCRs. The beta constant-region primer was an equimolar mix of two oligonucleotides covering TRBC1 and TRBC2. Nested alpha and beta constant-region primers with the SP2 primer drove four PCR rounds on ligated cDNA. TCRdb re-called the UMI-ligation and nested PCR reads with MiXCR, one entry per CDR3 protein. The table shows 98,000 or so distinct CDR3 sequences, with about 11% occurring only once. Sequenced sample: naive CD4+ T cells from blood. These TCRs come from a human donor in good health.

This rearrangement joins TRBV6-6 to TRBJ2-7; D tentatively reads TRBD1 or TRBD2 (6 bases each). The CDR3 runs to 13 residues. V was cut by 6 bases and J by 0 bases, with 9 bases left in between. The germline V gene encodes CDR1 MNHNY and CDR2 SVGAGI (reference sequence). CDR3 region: CASRRDNSYEQYF. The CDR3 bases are TGTGCCAGCAGGCGGGACAACTCCTACGAGCAGTACTTC.

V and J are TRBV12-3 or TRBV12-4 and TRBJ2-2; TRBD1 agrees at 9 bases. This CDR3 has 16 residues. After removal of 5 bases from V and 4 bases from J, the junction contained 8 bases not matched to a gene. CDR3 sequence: CASSPLGQGGTGELFF. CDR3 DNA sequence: TGTGCCAGCAGTCCCCTGGGACAGGGAGGCACCGGGGAGCTGTTTTTT.

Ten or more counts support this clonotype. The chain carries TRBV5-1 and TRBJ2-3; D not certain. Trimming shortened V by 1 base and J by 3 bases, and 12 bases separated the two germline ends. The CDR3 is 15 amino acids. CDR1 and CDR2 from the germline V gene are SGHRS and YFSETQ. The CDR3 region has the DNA TGCGCCAGCAGCTTGTTTCTGGAAATTACAGATACGCAGTATTTT. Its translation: CASSLFLEITDTQYF.

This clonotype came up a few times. The CDR3 region has the DNA TGTGCCAGCAGCGAAACACCTCTCCCCTACAATGAGCAGTTCTTC. Encoded protein: CASSETPLPYNEQFF. The chain combines TRBV9 with TRBJ2-1; no clear D. Germline values: CDR1 SGDLS, CDR2 YYNGEE. CDR3 length: 15 amino acids. With 3 bases removed from V and 2 bases from J, the gap between germline ends came to 12 bases.

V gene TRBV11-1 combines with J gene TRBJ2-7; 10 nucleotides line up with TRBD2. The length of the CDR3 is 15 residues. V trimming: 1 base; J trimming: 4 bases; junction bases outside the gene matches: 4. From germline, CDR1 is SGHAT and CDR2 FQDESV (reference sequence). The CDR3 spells CASSLGASGRYEQYF. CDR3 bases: TGTGCCAGCAGCTTAGGGGCTAGCGGGAGATACGAGCAGTACTTC. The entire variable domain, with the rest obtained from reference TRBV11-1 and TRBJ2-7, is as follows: EAEVAQSPRYKITEKSQAVAFWCDPISGHATLYWYRQILGQGPELLVQFQDESVVDDSQLPKDRFSAERLKGVDSTLKIQPAELGDSAMYLCASSLGASGRYEQYFGPGTRLTVT.

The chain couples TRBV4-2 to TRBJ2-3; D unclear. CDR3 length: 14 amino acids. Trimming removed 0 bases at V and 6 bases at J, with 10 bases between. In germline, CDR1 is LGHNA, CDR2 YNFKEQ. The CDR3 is CASSQEMRLDTQYF. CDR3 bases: TGTGCCAGCAGCCAAGAAATGCGGTTGGATACGCAGTATTTT.

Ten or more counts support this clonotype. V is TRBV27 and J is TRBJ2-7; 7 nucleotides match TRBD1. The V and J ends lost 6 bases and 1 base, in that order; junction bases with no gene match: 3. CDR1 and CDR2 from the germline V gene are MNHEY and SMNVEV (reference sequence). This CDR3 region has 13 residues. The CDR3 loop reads CASRSTGSYEQYF. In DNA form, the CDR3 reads TGTGCCAGCAGGTCGACAGGGTCCTACGAGCAGTACTTC.

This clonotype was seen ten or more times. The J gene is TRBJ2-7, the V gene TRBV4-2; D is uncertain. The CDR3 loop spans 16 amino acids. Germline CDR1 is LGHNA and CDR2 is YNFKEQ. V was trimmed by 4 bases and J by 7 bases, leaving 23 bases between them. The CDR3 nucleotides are TGTGCCAGCAGCCCGAACAGACCTACTCTGCTAGGGGAGCAGTACTTC. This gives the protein CASSPNRPTLLGEQYF.